This passage covers 21 T cell receptor beta chains from one sample sequenced in a study of cytomegalovirus exposure and HLA in healthy donors (dated by TCRdb to 2017 to 2019). Library construction relied on the immunoSEQ multiplex PCR assay. The multiplex PCR relied on a mix of 60 forward primers for TCR Vbeta segments and 13 reverse primers for TCR Jbeta segments. Entries here come from immuneACCESS through TCRdb and include only in-frame sequences with V and J called. Some clones fail to appear in such tables; in the studies checked, an unresolved V gene covers under half of the shortfall, and the cause of the remainder is unknown. Here the sample has 90,000 to 130,000 clones; 78% occur a single time. Together, the top ten hold roughly 1.2% of the sample. Sequenced input: PBMCs. These receptors all stem from a woman aged 25 to 39 in good health and CMV-seronegative.

V usage is TRBV28 and J usage is TRBJ1-1, with 10 bases that match TRBD1. Germline V CDR1 and CDR2: MDHEN, SYDVKM. V trimming: 6 bases; J trimming: 7 bases; junction bases outside the gene matches: 14. The CDR3 is 16 amino acids. The DNA of the CDR3 is TGTGCCAGCAGGCGAGGCCCGGGACAGGGGTCATATGAAGCTTTCTTT. It translates to CASRRGPGQGSYEAFF.

Comments on this clone: This CDR3 is also generated by other DNA sequences in the sample. This chain links TRBV28 with TRBJ1-5; D unclear. Per germline, CDR1 MDHEN and CDR2 SYDVKM. The CDR3 is made up of 14 amino acids. Trimming cost V 6 bases and J 1 base, with 10 bases left between them. In DNA form, the CDR3 reads TGTGCCAGCAGACCCGGCGGCAGCAATCAGCCCCAGCATTTT. Translation: CASRPGGSNQPQHF. Combining the CDR3 with reference TRBV28 and TRBJ1-5 gives the whole variable domain DVKVTQSSRYLVKRTGEKVFLECVQDMDHENMFWYRQDPGLGLRLIYFSYDVKMKEKGDIPEGYSVSREKKERFSLILESASTNQTSMYLCASRPGGSNQPQHFGDGTRLSIL.

This chain connects TRBV15 to TRBJ1-2; maybe TRBD1 (5 bases). This CDR3 has 14 amino acids. Germline CDR1 and CDR2: LNHNV and YYDKDF (reference sequence). Trimming removed 1 base at V and 8 bases at J, with 14 bases between. CDR3 sequence (DNA): TGTGCCACCAGCAGAGGTTCTTGGGGCGGCGGCTACACCTTC. Translation: CATSRGSWGGGYTF. The complete variable domain, with remaining parts taken from reference TRBV15 and TRBJ1-2, reads DAMVIQNPRYQVTQFGKPVTLSCSQTLNHNVMYWYQQKSSQAPKLLFHYYDKDFNNEADTPDNFQSRRPNTSFCFLDIRSPGLGDTAMYLCATSRGSWGGGYTFGSGTRLTVV.

The chain has TRBV4-2 and TRBJ1-5, with TRBD1 matching 8 bases. In germline, CDR1 is LGHNA, CDR2 YNFKEQ. This CDR3 is 18 amino acids long. Trimming removed 1 base from V and 7 bases from J; junction bases left unmatched: 15. The CDR3 sequence: CASSQGSDRGQGVQPQHF. The CDR3 DNA reads as TGTGCCAGCAGCCAAGGTTCCGACAGGGGTCAAGGAGTCCAGCCCCAGCATTTT.

This clone was counted only a few times. The chain employs TRBV9 and TRBJ2-3, with 12 bases identical to TRBD2. This CDR3 is 16 amino acids long. Germline V lookup: CDR1 SGDLS, CDR2 YYNGEE. J lost 3 bases, V lost 3 bases, and 5 bases had no gene match. In DNA, the CDR3 is TGTGCCAGCAGCGCATCTAGCGGGAGGGCGACAGATACGCAGTATTTT. Its translation: CASSASSGRATDTQYF. Together with reference TRBV9 and TRBJ2-3, the CDR3 gives the full variable domain: DSGVTQTPKHLITATGQRVTLRCSPRSGDLSVYWYQQSLDQGLQFLIQYYNGEERAKGNILERFSAQQFPDLHSELNLSSLELGDSALYFCASSASSGRATDTQYFGPGTRLTVL.

V usage is TRBV27 and J usage is TRBJ2-2, with D possibly TRBD1 on 5 matching bases. Trimming took off 4 bases at V and 6 bases at J, with 12 bases between the two ends. CDR1 is MNHEY and CDR2 is SMNVEV in the germline V gene (reference sequence). The CDR3 has 14 residues. DNA for the CDR3: TGTGCCAGCAGTTCAATTCCACAGGCCGGGGAGCTGTTTTTT. Its protein is CASSSIPQAGELFF.

This clone was seen a single time. The chain uses TRBV29-1 and TRBJ2-7; the match to TRBD1 covers 10 bases. Unmatched junction bases numbered 14, after V lost 6 bases and J lost 0 bases. Germline-derived CDR1 and CDR2 are SQVTM and ANQGSEA. CDR3 length: 17 residues. The CDR3 DNA reads TGCAGCGTACTGAGTCCCGGGACAGGGGTAATCTCCTACGAGCAGTACTTC. Its protein product is CSVLSPGTGVISYEQYF.

V is TRBV29-1 and J is TRBJ2-7, with 9 bases lining up with TRBD2. Germline lookup yields CDR1 SQVTM and CDR2 ANQGSEA. The CDR3 extends over 14 amino acids. Trimming took 5 bases from V and 0 from J; bases not matched to a gene: 5. In DNA, the CDR3 is TGCAGCGTTTATAGCGGGAGCGGCTCCTACGAGCAGTACTTC. Amino acids: CSVYSGSGSYEQYF.

In this sample, this clone turned up a few times. The genes are TRBV13 and TRBJ2-2; weak D call: TRBD2 (7 bases). The CDR3 totals 14 residues. V lost 2 bases to trimming and J lost 6 bases, with 10 bases between them. The germline V gene has CDR1 PRHDT and CDR2 FYEKMQ (reference sequence). DNA of the CDR3: TGTGCCAGCAGCTTATGGGGGGGCTCCGGGGAGCTGTTTTTT. Translated, it gives CASSLWGGSGELFF.

The chain recombines TRBV6-6 with TRBJ2-7; 14 nucleotides match TRBD2. The germline V gene has CDR1 MNHNY and CDR2 SVGAGI (reference sequence). The CDR3 contains 14 residues. The V and J ends lost 7 bases and 4 bases, in that order; junction bases with no gene match: 3. The chain's CDR3 is CASTGLAGEYEQYF. The DNA for the CDR3 is TGTGCCAGCACGGGACTAGCGGGAGAGTACGAGCAGTACTTC.

CDR3 DNA sequence: TGTGCCTGGAGTTTGGGGGCCAATGGCTACACCTTC. The encoded protein is CAWSLGANGYTF. The chain has TRBV30 and TRBJ1-2, with a tentative D call TRBD1 (6 bases). CDR3 length equals 12 residues. Germline V gene data show CDR1 as GTSNPN and CDR2 as SVGIG (reference sequence). V was shortened by 2 bases and J by 6 bases, with 10 bases between the two germline ends.

The chain combines TRBV9 with TRBJ2-5, with a weak D call TRBD1 (8 bases). The CDR3 loop spans 15 amino acids. The V gene's germline CDR1 is SGDLS and CDR2 YYNGEE. V lost 4 bases, J lost 1 base, and 14 bases lay in between. The CDR3 is CASSPHRGGQETQYF. CDR3 DNA sequence: TGTGCCAGCAGCCCACACAGGGGGGGCCAAGAGACCCAGTACTTC.

The CDR3 bases are TGTGCCAGCACAACTAGCGGGAGTTGGGGGACAGATACGCAGTATTTT. This translates into CASTTSGSWGTDTQYF. The genes are TRBV7-2 and TRBJ2-3; TRBD2 matches 11 bases. Per the germline V gene, CDR1 is SGHTA and CDR2 is FQGNSA. This CDR3 contains 16 residues. Unmatched junction bases numbered 9, after V lost 7 bases and J lost 3 bases.

The rearrangement uses TRBV28 and TRBJ2-3; D may be TRBD2 (5 bases). V was clipped by 5 bases and J by 3 bases, with 12 bases between them. This CDR3 is built from 14 residues. The germline V gene has CDR1 MDHEN and CDR2 SYDVKM. The CDR3, as DNA: TGTGCCAGCAGTCCGCGGACGGGGACAGATACGCAGTATTTT. Its translation: CASSPRTGTDTQYF.

This clone showed up just a few times. The chain carries TRBV6-6 and TRBJ2-2; the D is unclear. Germline V lookup: CDR1 MNHNY, CDR2 SVGAGI (reference sequence). Between the trimmed V and J ends, which lost 8 bases and 0 bases, there was a span of 13 bases. The CDR3 loop spans 15 amino acids. CDR3 in DNA: TGTGCCAGCCCTTACGGAGACGCGAACACCGGGGAGCTGTTTTTT. Its translation is CASPYGDANTGELFF.

V gene TRBV19 combines with J gene TRBJ1-1; a weak D match, TRBD1 (5 bases). CDR3 length: 13 residues. CDR1 is LNHDA and CDR2 is SQIVND in the germline V gene (reference sequence). V dropped 3 bases and J dropped 5 bases, with 10 bases sitting between them. The DNA of the CDR3 is TGTGCCAGTAGTATGGGGGGTCGGACTGAAGCTTTCTTT. This translates into CASSMGGRTEAFF.

The rearrangement uses TRBV5-4 and TRBJ2-2; perhaps TRBD2 as D (6 bases). Germline CDR1 reads SGHNT; CDR2 reads YYREEE (reference sequence). Trimming removed 4 bases from V and 6 bases from J, with 16 bases in between. The CDR3 loop spans 15 amino acids. CDR3 DNA: TGTGCCAGCAGCCTTAGCGGAGTTGTCCCCGGGGAGCTGTTTTTT. As protein: CASSLSGVVPGELFF.

This sequence joins TRBV6-5 and TRBJ1-4; D gene unclear. Germline CDR1 and CDR2: MNHEY and SVGAGI. The CDR3 is 13 residues long. V was cut by 4 bases and J by 8 bases, with 11 bases left in between. CDR3 nucleotide sequence: TGTGCCAGCAGTTTCGGATACGGGGAAAAACTGTTTTTT. Translating gives CASSFGYGEKLFF.

CDR3 amino acids: CASSHSPGQPQHF. CDR3 DNA sequence: TGTGCCAGCAGCCATAGTCCTGGTCAGCCCCAGCATTTT. J is TRBJ1-5 and V is TRBV27, with D uncertain. Deletions cut 6 bases from V and 6 bases from J, with 12 bases between. This CDR3 is 13 amino acids long. Germline CDR1 reads MNHEY; CDR2 reads SMNVEV (reference sequence).

This chain joins TRBV6-5 and TRBJ1-3; perhaps TRBD1 as D (5 bases). The CDR3 extends over 13 amino acids. V was shortened by 5 bases and J by 1 base, with 6 bases between the two germline ends. CDR1 MNHEY and CDR2 SVGAGI come from the germline V gene. The CDR3 loop reads CASSAGSGNTIYF. Written as DNA, the CDR3 is TGTGCCAGCAGTGCAGGGTCTGGAAACACCATATATTTT.

The V and J genes are TRBV2 and TRBJ2-2, with D possibly TRBD2 on 7 matching bases. CDR1 and CDR2 (germline): SNHLY, FYNNEI. The CDR3 spans 17 residues. With 2 bases removed from V and 6 bases from J, the gap between germline ends came to 19 bases. DNA for the CDR3: TGTGCCAGCAGTGAACCGCCGACTAGCAGGGGCGCCGGGGAGCTGTTTTTT. This translates into CASSEPPTSRGAGELFF.